This is a list of T cell receptor beta chains from one sample in a study of shared clonotypes between healthy human individuals. Sequenced by immunoSEQ multiplex PCR; TCRdb stores in-frame clones only, minus some. The sample holds approximately 480,000 clones; 60% to 80% are singletons and the top ten take approximately 13%. The sequenced material came from PBMCs. The origin of the receptors is a woman in her thirties or forties in good health. Some clones in this sample may be carry-over from other donors' samples. Both conserved end residues are part of each CDR3. A D gene is named only where the DNA matches it firmly. Only part of the rows carry a size: once, few, many, or a class if the clone is expanded.

j_call d_call v_call clone_size cdr3_length cdr3_nt cdr3_aa
TRBJ2-1 NA TRBV29-1 NA 12 TGCAGCGTCCCAACCAGCGGAGCTGAGCAGTTCTTC CSVPTSGAEQFF
TRBJ2-3 NA TRBV7-3 few 12 TGTGCCAGCAGCAAAAGCACAGATACGCAGTATTTT CASSKSTDTQYF
TRBJ1-1 NA TRBV6-1 NA 14 TGTGCCAGCAGTGAAGCGCCGGGGATGACTGAAGCTTTCTTT CASSEAPGMTEAFF
TRBJ1-1 NA TRBV30 few 13 TGTGCCTGGAGGAATAGAGGGGAGACTGAAGCTTTCTTT CAWRNRGETEAFF
TRBJ1-2 NA TRBV28 NA 13 TGTGCCAGCAGTTCCGGGGAGGGGATTGGCTACACCTTC CASSSGEGIGYTF
TRBJ2-7 NA TRBV4-2 NA 13 TGTGCCAGCAGCCAAGATTTCGGAGCCGAGCAGTACTTC CASSQDFGAEQYF
TRBJ2-7 TRBD1 TRBV2 few 14 TGTGCCAGCAGTAGAACCGGGACAGGGGGCGAGCAGTACTTC CASSRTGTGGEQYF
TRBJ1-2 NA TRBV6-4 NA 13 TGTGCCAGCAGTCCTCAGGGCTTATATGGCTACACCTTC CASSPQGLYGYTF
TRBJ1-1 NA TRBV6-5 NA 14 TGTGCCAGCAGTACTACGCCGAGGGGGGCTGAAGCTTTCTTT CASSTTPRGAEAFF
TRBJ1-6 NA TRBV5-4 NA 14 TGTGCCAGCAGCAACCAGGTGTCGAATTCACCCCTCCACTTT CASSNQVSNSPLHF
TRBJ2-2 NA TRBV5-4 NA 15 TGTGCCAGCAGCTTGGGGGGCAGGCAAACCGGGGAGCTGTTTTTT CASSLGGRQTGELFF
TRBJ2-7 TRBD1 TRBV28 once 15 TGTGCCAGCAGGACCCGGACAGGCCGCAACTACGAGCAGTACTTC CASRTRTGRNYEQYF
TRBJ1-1 NA TRBV6-1 NA 13 TGTGCCACCGAAGCTCTGAGGGACACTGAAGCTTTCTTT CATEALRDTEAFF
TRBJ2-1 TRBD2 TRBV6-4 many 15 TGTGCCAGCAGTGCAGGGACTAGCGGATACAATGAGCAGTTCTTC CASSAGTSGYNEQFF
TRBJ1-4 TRBD1 TRBV2 few 12 TGTCGGCGTGGGACAGGCCTTGAAAAACTGTTTTTT CRRGTGLEKLFF
TRBJ2-7 TRBD1 TRBV28 NA 14 TGTGCCAGTCAGACAGGGCCCCCATCCTACGAGCAGTACTTC CASQTGPPSYEQYF
TRBJ1-4 TRBD1 TRBV5-8 NA 18 TGTGCCAGCAGCTTGGGGGACCCCACAGGGGGCGGCTTTGAAAAACTGTTTTTT CASSLGDPTGGGFEKLFF
TRBJ2-7 NA TRBV7-2 NA 14 TGTGCCAGCAGCTTAGGCGGGATGTCCTACGAGCAGTACTTC CASSLGGMSYEQYF
TRBJ1-5 NA TRBV18 NA 15 TGTGCCAGCTCACCCGAGGCGGGACGTGATCAGCCCCAGCATTTT CASSPEAGRDQPQHF
TRBJ1-1 NA TRBV7-9 few 14 TGTGCCAGCAGCTTAGTTCTGGCAGCCACTGAAGCTTTCTTT CASSLVLAATEAFF
TRBJ2-1 TRBD2 TRBV29-1 NA 14 TGCAGCGGGTTCGGAGTAGCGGGAGTCAATGAGCAGTTCTTC CSGFGVAGVNEQFF
TRBJ1-2 TRBD1 TRBV6-1 NA 13 TGTGCCAGCAGTGAAGACAGGGGGGTCGTCTACACCTTC CASSEDRGVVYTF
TRBJ2-1 TRBD2 TRBV19 NA 14 TGTGCCAGTGGGGGTTCCGGGAGGGTTTGGGAGCAGTTCTTC CASGGSGRVWEQFF
TRBJ1-1 NA TRBV7-3 NA 18 TGTGCCAGCAGCTTAATTGGGGTTTCCAGGGCAGAAAACACTGAAGCTTTCTTT CASSLIGVSRAENTEAFF
TRBJ1-1 NA TRBV5-1 NA 14 TGCGCCAGCAGCTTGACAGGGAGGGGGACTGAAGCTTTCTTT CASSLTGRGTEAFF
TRBJ2-3 TRBD2 TRBV19 NA 15 TGTGCCAGTAGTCCACTAGCGATTAGCACAGATACGCAGTATTTT CASSPLAISTDTQYF
TRBJ2-3 TRBD1 TRBV7-2 NA 16 TGTGCCAGCAGCTTAGTGGGGACAGGGAGCACAGATACGCAGTATTTT CASSLVGTGSTDTQYF
TRBJ2-1 TRBD2 TRBV27 NA 15 TGTGCCAGCAGTTTAGGCGGGAGGGATTACAATGAGCAGTTCTTC CASSLGGRDYNEQFF
TRBJ2-5 TRBD2 TRBV30 NA 14 TGTGCCTGGAGCCGCCAGGGAGGGCAAGAGACCCAGTACTTC CAWSRQGGQETQYF
TRBJ2-3 NA TRBV5-1 NA 13 TGCGCCAGCAGCCTAGGAGGCACAGATACGCAGTATTTT CASSLGGTDTQYF
TRBJ1-3 TRBD1 TRBV15 few 16 TGTGCCACCAGCAGAGACAGGGGGAGCTCTGGAAACACCATATATTTT CATSRDRGSSGNTIYF
TRBJ2-5 NA TRBV6-6 NA 13 TGTGCCAGCAGTAGGGGAGTGGGAGAGACCCAGTACTTC CASSRGVGETQYF
TRBJ2-5 NA TRBV5-1 NA 14 TGCGCCAGCAGTCTTGAACCGGGGTGGGAGACCCAGTACTTC CASSLEPGWETQYF
TRBJ2-7 TRBD1 TRBV28 once 12 TGTGCCAGCAGACCTCAGGGGGCCGAGCAGTACTTC CASRPQGAEQYF
TRBJ1-1 NA TRBV29-1 NA 14 TGCAGCGGCGGAGACAGGTTACGGAACACTGAAGCTTTCTTT CSGGDRLRNTEAFF
TRBJ1-5 TRBD1 TRBV10-1 NA 14 TGCGCCAGCATTTGGACAGGGGCGTTGGAGCCCCAGCATTTT CASIWTGALEPQHF
TRBJ2-5 NA TRBV15 NA 13 TGTGCCACCAGCTTAGACCCGGGAGAGACCCAGTACTTC CATSLDPGETQYF
TRBJ2-1 NA TRBV25-1 NA 11 TGTGCCAGCAGTGTGAATAATGAGCAGTTCTTC CASSVNNEQFF
TRBJ2-7 NA TRBV15 NA 16 TGTGCCACCAGCAAACGGGGTGGGAGTAAATCCTACGAGCAGTACTTC CATSKRGGSKSYEQYF
TRBJ2-1 NA TRBV11-2 NA 15 TGTGCCAGCAACCCTCCCCGAGGGGTCTACAATGAGCAGTTCTTC CASNPPRGVYNEQFF
TRBJ1-3 NA TRBV19 few 16 TGTGCCAGTACCCAGGGGACGGAGATCTCTGGAAACACCATATATTTT CASTQGTEISGNTIYF
TRBJ1-4 NA TRBV2 NA 14 TGTGCCAGCAGTGTTCGAACAGCTAATGAAAAACTGTTTTTT CASSVRTANEKLFF
TRBJ2-5 TRBD2 TRBV7-9 NA 18 TGTGCCAGCAGCTCGCCCCAGTGGGGACTAGCGGGGCAGAAGACCCAGTACTTC CASSSPQWGLAGQKTQYF
TRBJ2-7 NA TRBV20-1 NA 11 TGCAGTGCAGCGCCCGGGAGCGAGCAGTACTTC CSAAPGSEQYF
TRBJ2-7 NA TRBV6-1 NA 15 TGTGCCAGCAGACCAAGCGGGTTCTACGAGGGGGAGCAGTACTTC CASRPSGFYEGEQYF
TRBJ2-7 TRBD1 TRBV27 NA 15 TGTGCCAGCAGTCCGAGGACAGGGGGCGGACACGAGCAGTACTTC CASSPRTGGGHEQYF
TRBJ2-1 NA TRBV7-8 once 15 TGTGCCAGCAGCTTACGTCGGGGAATGGACAATGAGCAGTTCTTC CASSLRRGMDNEQFF
TRBJ2-7 TRBD2 TRBV5-4 NA 13 TGTGCCAGCAGCTTCGGGACTAGCGGGGACCAGTACTTC CASSFGTSGDQYF
TRBJ2-3 TRBD1 TRBV7-3 NA 16 TGTGCCAGCAGCGCGACCGGGACAGGGGGCGGTGATACGCAGTATTTT CASSATGTGGGDTQYF
TRBJ2-2 NA TRBV7-8 NA 15 TGTGCCAGCAGCTTACTGGCGTCGAACACCGGGGAGCTGTTTTTT CASSLLASNTGELFF